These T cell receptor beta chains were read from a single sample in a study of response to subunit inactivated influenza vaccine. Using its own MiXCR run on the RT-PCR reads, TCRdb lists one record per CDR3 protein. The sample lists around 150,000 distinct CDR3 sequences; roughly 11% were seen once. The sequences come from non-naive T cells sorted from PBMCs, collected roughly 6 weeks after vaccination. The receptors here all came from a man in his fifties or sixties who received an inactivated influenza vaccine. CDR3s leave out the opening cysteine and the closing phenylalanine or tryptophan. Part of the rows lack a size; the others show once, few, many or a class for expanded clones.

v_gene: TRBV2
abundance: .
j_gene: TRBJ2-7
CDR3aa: ASRGVRSSYEQY

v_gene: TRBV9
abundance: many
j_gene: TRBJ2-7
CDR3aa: ASSPSLSYEQY

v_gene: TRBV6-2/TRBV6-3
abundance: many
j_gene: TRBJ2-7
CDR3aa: ASRTAGATYEQY

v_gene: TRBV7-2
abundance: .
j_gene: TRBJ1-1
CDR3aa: ASSLVPRTNTEAF

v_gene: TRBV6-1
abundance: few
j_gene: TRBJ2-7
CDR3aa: ASSTSTGTVLYEQY

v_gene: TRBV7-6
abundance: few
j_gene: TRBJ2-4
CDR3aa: ASSPLLGQEKTKNIQY

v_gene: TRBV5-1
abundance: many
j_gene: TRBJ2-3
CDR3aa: ASSSIGKNTDTQY

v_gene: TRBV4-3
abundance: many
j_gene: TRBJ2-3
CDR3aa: ASSQGQGAGDTQY

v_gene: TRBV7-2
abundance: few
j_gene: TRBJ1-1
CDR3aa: ASSLKERAF

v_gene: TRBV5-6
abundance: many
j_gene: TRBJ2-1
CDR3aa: ASSPRGFFYNEQF

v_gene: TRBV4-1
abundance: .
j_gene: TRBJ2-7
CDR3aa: ASSQDPPSGGLPYEQY

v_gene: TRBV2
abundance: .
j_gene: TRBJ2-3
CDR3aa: ASSDRLDGTQY

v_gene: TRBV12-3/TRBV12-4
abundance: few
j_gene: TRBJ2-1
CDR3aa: ASKGSGEQF

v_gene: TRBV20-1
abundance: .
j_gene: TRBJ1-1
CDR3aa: SAQVGGRNTEAF

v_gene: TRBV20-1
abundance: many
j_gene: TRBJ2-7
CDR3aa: SAYSGSKYEQY

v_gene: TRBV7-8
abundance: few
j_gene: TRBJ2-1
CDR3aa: ASSLASGGLSGEQF

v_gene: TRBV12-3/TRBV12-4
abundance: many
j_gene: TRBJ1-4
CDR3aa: ASSSSQGNEKLF